The 30 T cell receptor beta chains below all came from one sample that was sequenced in a study of blood T cell repertoires in COVID-19. Data came from immunoSEQ multiplex PCR; TCRdb stores just in-frame clones and leaves some out. The sample yields around 330,000 clones, approximately 88% seen once. The source material was PBMCs or T cells enriched from blood (not recorded which). These receptors were taken from a man in his fifties or sixties who had recovered from COVID-19.

The CDR3 sequence: CASSQGGQMQTQYF. CDR3 DNA sequence: TGTGCCAGCAGCCAAGGAGGACAGATGCAGACCCAGTACTTC. The V and J genes are TRBV3-1 (or the pseudogene TRBV3-2) and TRBJ2-5; weak D call: TRBD1 (6 bases). The germline CDR1 and CDR2 sequences are LGHDT and YNNKEL (reference sequence). CDR3 length: 14 residues. V dropped 1 base and J dropped 6 bases, with 12 bases sitting between them.

This clone occurred once. V usage is TRBV18 and J usage is TRBJ2-6, with D unclear. Trimming took off 0 bases at V and 0 bases at J, with 9 bases between the two ends. CDR1 KGHSH and CDR2 LQKENI come from the germline V gene. The CDR3 extends over 17 amino acids. The CDR3 nucleotides are TGTGCCAGCTCACCACCCAACAGAATCTCTGGGGCCAACGTCCTGACTTTC. Its protein is CASSPPNRISGANVLTF.

The V gene is TRBV21-1, the J gene TRBJ2-4; the table's D call, TRBD1, has no DNA check behind it. TRBV21-1 is deemed a pseudogene. CDR3 length equals 15 residues. CDR3: CASNSTRVAKNIQYF. DNA for the CDR3: TGTGCCAGCAACTCTACCAGGGTAGCCAAAAACATTCAGTACTTC.

The V call is TRBV7-3, the J call TRBJ2-3, with 10 bases identical to TRBD2. The CDR3 extends over 16 amino acids. Looked up from germline, CDR1 is SGHTA and CDR2 is FQGTGA. The V segment lost 1 base and the J segment 4 bases; nucleotides outside the gene matches: 5. Here the CDR3 DNA reads TGTGCCAGCAGCTTAATAGCGGGAGGAGCCCCAGATACGCAGTATTTT. Protein sequence: CASSLIAGGAPDTQYF.

V is TRBV6-5 and J is TRBJ1-5; D uncertain. Trimming took 2 bases from V and 6 from J, leaving 11 bases between them. Germline lookup yields CDR1 MNHEY and CDR2 SVGAGI. This CDR3 is built from 14 residues. The CDR3 DNA follows: TGTGCCAGCAGTTACAGGTTTCGGGGTCAGCCCCAGCATTTT. As protein: CASSYRFRGQPQHF.

This rearrangement joins TRBV2 to TRBJ2-7, with 13 bases aligning to TRBD2. With V trimmed by 3 bases and J by 6 bases, 14 bases remained unmatched. The CDR3 covers 18 residues. Germline values: CDR1 SNHLY, CDR2 FYNNEI. CDR3 region: CASSDSTSGRALRSEQYF. DNA for the CDR3: TGTGCCAGCAGTGATTCTACTAGCGGGAGGGCCCTAAGGTCCGAGCAGTACTTC.

The rearrangement links TRBV18 to TRBJ2-2; 9 bases are shared with TRBD2. V lost 4 bases, J lost 5 bases, and 11 bases stayed unmatched. Looked up from germline, CDR1 is KGHSH and CDR2 is LQKENI. The CDR3 runs to 17 residues. This CDR3 is CASSRTASGKVTGELFF. The CDR3 nucleotides read TGTGCCAGCTCACGAACGGCTAGCGGGAAGGTTACCGGGGAGCTGTTTTTT.

The rearrangement links TRBV5-1 to TRBJ1-1; D is possibly TRBD1 (6 bases). The CDR3 consists of 14 residues. Trimming cost V 2 bases and J 4 bases, with 12 bases left between them. The germline gives CDR1 SGHRS, CDR2 YFSETQ. The DNA for the CDR3 is TGCGCCAGCAGCTTCTCCAGGGGCATCACTGAAGCTTTCTTT. It translates to CASSFSRGITEAFF.

The chain joins TRBV7-9 to TRBJ2-2; possible D gene TRBD1, 6 bases. Deletions cut 3 bases from V and 6 bases from J, with 11 bases between. CDR3 length: 14 residues. Germline CDR1 SEHNR, CDR2 FQNEAQ (reference sequence). CDR3: CASSFGRGPGELFF. The CDR3 DNA reads as TGTGCCAGCAGCTTCGGCAGGGGCCCCGGGGAGCTGTTTTTT. The whole variable domain, filled in from reference TRBV7-9 and TRBJ2-2, reads DTGVSQNPRHKITKRGQNVTFRCDPISEHNRLYWYRQTLGQGPEFLTYFQNEAQLEKSRLLSDRFSAERPKGSFSTLEIQRTEQGDSAMYLCASSFGRGPGELFFGEGSRLTVL.

The chain links TRBV18 to TRBJ2-7; 7 bases agree with TRBD1. Trimming cost V 4 bases and J 1 base; bases outside gene matches: 4. The CDR3 consists of 14 residues. Germline CDR1 reads KGHSH; CDR2 reads LQKENI. The CDR3, as DNA: TGTGCCAGCTCACTTGGACAGGTATCCTACGAGCAGTACTTC. It translates to CASSLGQVSYEQYF.

V gene TRBV19 combines with J gene TRBJ1-2; unclear D gene. The ends were cut back, 3 bases at V and 3 bases at J, with 11 bases in the middle. There are 14 residues in the CDR3. Germline V gene lookup returns CDR1 LNHDA and CDR2 SQIVND (reference sequence). CDR3: CASSIRFFDYGYTF. The CDR3 DNA is TGTGCCAGTAGTATCCGGTTCTTTGACTATGGCTACACCTTC. The full variable domain, rest sourced from reference TRBV19 and TRBJ1-2, is DGGITQSPKYLFRKEGQNVTLSCEQNLNHDAMYWYRQDPGQGLRLIYYSQIVNDFQKGDIAEGYSVSREKKESFPLTVTSAQKNPTAFYLCASSIRFFDYGYTFGSGTRLTVV.

This clone was recorded only once. The gene calls are TRBV7-3 and TRBJ2-5, with TRBD2 as a possible D gene (6 bases). The V end lost 2 bases, the J end lost 2 bases, and 9 bases lay between the germline ends. Germline V CDR1 and CDR2: SGHTA, FQGTGA. CDR3 length equals 14 residues. In DNA, the CDR3 is TGTGCCAGCAGCTTAGGAGGGAGGCAAGAGACCCAGTACTTC. Translated: CASSLGGRQETQYF.

The chain's CDR3 is CASSYAGTGNTIYF. The CDR3 region has the DNA TGTGCCAGCAGTTACGCAGGGACTGGAAACACCATATATTTT. The chain uses TRBV6-5 and TRBJ1-3, with D tentatively TRBD1 (5 bases). The CDR3 has 14 residues. Germline lookup yields CDR1 MNHEY and CDR2 SVGAGI. V lost 2 bases, J lost 2 bases, and 7 bases lay in between.

In its sample, this clone was seen a few times. The CDR3 DNA is TGTGCCAGCAGTGACGTACAGGTAAACTACGAGCAGTACTTC. Amino acids: CASSDVQVNYEQYF. This chain connects TRBV6-1 to TRBJ2-7; D is possibly TRBD1 (5 bases). Trimming shortened V by 3 bases and J by 3 bases, and 12 bases separated the two germline ends. Germline CDR1 MNHNS, CDR2 SASEGT. CDR3 length: 14 residues.

The gene calls are TRBV7-2 and TRBJ2-7; 7 bases map to TRBD1. V lost 4 bases and J lost 2; bases outside the gene matches: 5. Per germline, CDR1 SGHTA and CDR2 FQGNSA. The CDR3 runs to 14 residues. The CDR3 sequence: CASSSQGITYEQYF. In nucleotides, the CDR3 is TGTGCCAGCAGCTCACAGGGGATTACCTACGAGCAGTACTTC.

The J gene is TRBJ2-6, the V gene TRBV5-1; 11 bases fit TRBD1. This CDR3 is 18 amino acids long. V was pared by 4 bases and J by 3 bases, with 9 bases of the junction left unmatched. The V gene's germline CDR1 is SGHRS and CDR2 YFSETQ. CDR3 region: CASSPSGTGGSGANVLTF. Here the CDR3 DNA reads TGCGCCAGCAGCCCATCCGGGACAGGGGGTAGTGGGGCCAACGTCCTGACTTTC.

This chain connects TRBV15 to TRBJ1-2; 7 nucleotides align to TRBD1. Germline V gene data show CDR1 as LNHNV and CDR2 as YYDKDF (reference sequence). The CDR3 is made up of 13 amino acids. V gave up 0 bases and J gave up 8 bases; unmatched junction bases: 3. In nucleotides, the CDR3 is TGTGCCACCAGCAGAGAAAGGGGGCTCGGCTACACCTTC. It is translated as CATSRERGLGYTF.

This chain uses TRBV29-1 with TRBJ1-1; 8 bases fit TRBD1. Germline V lookup: CDR1 SQVTM, CDR2 ANQGSEA. V lost 6 bases and J lost 0; bases outside the gene matches: 12. This CDR3 comprises 16 residues. CDR3 sequence: CSVDTKTGALNTEAFF. CDR3 bases: TGCAGCGTCGACACCAAGACAGGGGCCCTGAACACTGAAGCTTTCTTT.

The V gene is TRBV19, the J gene TRBJ2-7; 7 nucleotides line up with TRBD1. V shed 4 bases and J 2 bases; nucleotides not matched to a gene: 8. The CDR3 runs to 15 residues. Germline V gene lookup returns CDR1 LNHDA and CDR2 SQIVND (reference sequence). The CDR3: CASSTRTGRTYEQYF. In DNA, the CDR3 is TGTGCCAGTAGTACCCGGACAGGTCGAACCTACGAGCAGTACTTC.

This clone occurred a few times. The rearrangement links TRBV6-5 to TRBJ1-2; TRBD1 is a possible D gene (5 bases). Trimming removed 0 bases from V and 4 bases from J, with 12 bases in between. This CDR3 comprises 15 residues. CDR1 is MNHEY and CDR2 is SVGAGI in the germline V gene. In DNA, the CDR3 is TGTGCCAGCAGTTACTCTAGAGCGGGGGTCTATGGCTACACCTTC. It is translated as CASSYSRAGVYGYTF.

The chain combines TRBV28 with TRBJ1-1, with D perhaps TRBD1 (6 bases). The length of the CDR3 is 18 residues. Germline V lookup: CDR1 MDHEN, CDR2 SYDVKM. V was shortened by 7 bases and J by 3 bases, with 27 bases between the two germline ends. The DNA of the CDR3 is TGTGCCAGCACCTCTTCCCGCGGGGGGCGAATTTTGCACACTGAAGCTTTCTTT. Its translation is CASTSSRGGRILHTEAFF.

The chain couples TRBV7-3 to TRBJ2-3, with 7 bases lining up with TRBD2. The CDR3 covers 15 residues. J lost 6 bases, V lost 5 bases, and 11 bases had no gene match. The germline V gene has CDR1 SGHTA and CDR2 FQGTGA. The CDR3 DNA follows: TGTGCCAGCAGCCCGGGGCCGCGGGAGAGGGATACGCAGTATTTT. Translating gives CASSPGPRERDTQYF.

The CDR3 here is CASSWQPGQGGYEQYF. The CDR3 nucleotides are TGTGCCAGCAGTTGGCAACCGGGACAGGGGGGCTACGAGCAGTACTTC. The chain couples TRBV27 to TRBJ2-7; 11 bases are a match to TRBD1. This CDR3 region has 16 residues. V trimming: 4 bases; J trimming: 3 bases; junction bases outside the gene matches: 8. The germline V gene encodes CDR1 MNHEY and CDR2 SMNVEV (reference sequence).

Written as DNA, the CDR3 is TGTGCCAGCACGGTGAGCGGGACCTACGAGCAGTACTTC. Protein sequence: CASTVSGTYEQYF. This chain connects TRBV28 to TRBJ2-7, with 7 bases that match TRBD2. CDR3 size: 13 residues. Germline CDR1 and CDR2: MDHEN and SYDVKM. The V gene end was trimmed by 7 bases and the J gene end by 2 bases; junction bases not matched to a gene: 5. The variable domain in full, completed from reference TRBV28 and TRBJ2-7, reads DVKVTQSSRYLVKRTGEKVFLECVQDMDHENMFWYRQDPGLGLRLIYFSYDVKMKEKGDIPEGYSVSREKKERFSLILESASTNQTSMYLCASTVSGTYEQYFGPGTRLTVT.

V and J are TRBV11-2 and TRBJ2-7; 10 nucleotides agree with TRBD1. Germline loops: CDR1 SGHAT, CDR2 FQNNGV. V dropped 0 bases and J dropped 2; count of bases not matched to a gene: 10. CDR3 length: 18 amino acids. The CDR3 sequence: CASSLESPGQGIPYEQYF. The CDR3 nucleotides are TGTGCCAGCAGCTTAGAGTCGCCGGGACAGGGGATTCCCTACGAGCAGTACTTC.

The genes are TRBV28 and TRBJ2-5; D is uncertain. The CDR3 is 14 residues long. Per germline, CDR1 MDHEN and CDR2 SYDVKM. V was pared by 5 bases and J by 7 bases, with 17 bases between. CDR3 nucleotide sequence: TGTGCCAGCAGTGGTGTCTTTGGGCTCGTGACCCAGTACTTC. Translated: CASSGVFGLVTQYF.

This chain connects TRBV28 to TRBJ1-3, with D perhaps TRBD1 (5 bases). V lost 5 bases, J lost 9 bases, and 14 bases lay in between. Looked up from germline, CDR1 is MDHEN and CDR2 is SYDVKM. This CDR3 has 13 amino acids. CDR3 coding DNA: TGTGCCAGCAGTCCCCACGGGGGAGGCACCATATATTTT. This codes for CASSPHGGGTIYF.

The chain carries TRBV5-6 and TRBJ2-5; TRBD1 aligns across 10 bases. The CDR3 contains 14 residues. With V trimmed by 4 bases and J by 5 bases, 5 bases remained unmatched. The germline V gene encodes CDR1 SGHDT and CDR2 YYEEEE. The CDR3 DNA follows: TGTGCCAGCAGCCCGACAGGGGGCACGGAGACCCAGTACTTC. The encoded protein is CASSPTGGTETQYF. Supplemented by reference TRBV5-6 and TRBJ2-5, the full variable domain reads DAGVTQSPTHLIKTRGQQVTLRCSPKSGHDTVSWYQQALGQGPQFIFQYYEEEERQRGNFPDRFSGHQFPNYSSELNVNALLLGDSALYLCASSPTGGTETQYFGPGTRLLVL.

The chain recombines TRBV28 with TRBJ2-7; D might be TRBD2 (6 bases). This CDR3 is 15 amino acids long. Trimming shortened V by 10 bases and J by 3 bases, and 22 bases separated the two germline ends. Germline CDR1 is MDHEN and CDR2 is SYDVKM. The CDR3, as DNA: TGTGCCACCGCCCCCCCGGGACTTCTTAACTACGAGCAGTACTTC. Its protein is CATAPPGLLNYEQYF.

The V call is TRBV24-1, the J call TRBJ2-3; TRBD2 matches at 7 bases. With 2 bases clipped from V and 0 bases from J, the junction kept 13 bases outside the gene matches. The CDR3 spans 19 residues. CDR1 and CDR2 from the germline V gene are KGHDR and SFDVKD. CDR3 nucleotide sequence: TGTGCCACCAGTGATTCCTACCCAAGCGGGGCCTCTAGCACAGATACGCAGTATTTT. It translates to CATSDSYPSGASSTDTQYF.